These T cell receptor beta chains were read from a single sample in a study of shared clonotypes between healthy human individuals. Libraries were prepared by immunoSEQ multiplex PCR; TCRdb keeps only in-frame clonotypes and omits some of them. The table shows some 2,000,000 clones, with 85% to 95% occurring only once. The sample taken for sequencing was naive CD8+ T cells sorted from blood. The source is a man between 18 and 29 years old in good health. Both conserved end residues are part of each CDR3. The D gene is left open where the match is weak. Size tells how often a clone was seen (once, few, many) or the class of an expanded clone, and some rows leave it out.

cdr3_aa	cdr3_nt	j_call	d_call	clone_size	v_call
CASSPHRLAGGYEQYF	TGTGCCAGCAGTCCCCACCGACTAGCGGGAGGTTACGAGCAGTACTTC	TRBJ2-7	TRBD2	-	TRBV27
CASSYDGDYNEQFF	TGTGCCAGCAGTTACGATGGAGACTACAATGAGCAGTTCTTC	TRBJ2-1	-	once	TRBV6-6
CASSIVGTTGELFF	TGTGCCAGTAGTATAGTGGGAACCACCGGGGAGCTGTTTTTT	TRBJ2-2	-	-	TRBV19
CASSVPGAEAEAFF	TGTGCCAGCAGCGTACCCGGGGCGGAGGCTGAAGCTTTCTTT	TRBJ1-1	-	-	TRBV5-4
CASRPVQGGNQPQHF	TGCGCCAGCAGACCAGTACAGGGTGGAAATCAGCCCCAGCATTTT	TRBJ1-5	-	-	TRBV4-1
CASSLSYTGRERMNTEAFF	TGCGCCAGCAGCTTATCGTATACAGGGAGAGAACGGATGAACACTGAAGCTTTCTTT	TRBJ1-1	-	-	TRBV5-1
CASSLSNEQFF	TGTGCCAGCAGCCTGTCTAATGAGCAGTTCTTC	TRBJ2-1	-	-	TRBV7-8
CASSSGGLGSWDEQYF	TGTGCCAGCAGCTCCGGTGGACTAGGAAGCTGGGACGAGCAGTACTTC	TRBJ2-7	TRBD2	once	TRBV7-3
CACGEPGPEAFF	TGTGCCTGTGGGGAGCCCGGCCCTGAAGCTTTCTTT	TRBJ1-1	-	few	TRBV30
CASSPTSLAGANEQFF	TGCGCCAGCAGCCCCACGTCGCTAGCGGGAGCAAATGAGCAGTTCTTC	TRBJ2-1	TRBD2	-	TRBV4-3
CASSLTPSGDIPTDTQYF	TGCGCCAGCAGCTTGACTCCCTCGGGGGACATACCCACAGATACGCAGTATTTT	TRBJ2-3	-	-	TRBV5-1
CASTKGLLYGYTF	TGTGCCAGCACGAAGGGCCTGCTCTATGGCTACACCTTC	TRBJ1-2	-	-	TRBV6-5
CASSPGTARDEQYF	TGTGCCAGCAGCCCCGGGACCGCTAGGGACGAGCAGTACTTC	TRBJ2-7	-	-	TRBV11-3